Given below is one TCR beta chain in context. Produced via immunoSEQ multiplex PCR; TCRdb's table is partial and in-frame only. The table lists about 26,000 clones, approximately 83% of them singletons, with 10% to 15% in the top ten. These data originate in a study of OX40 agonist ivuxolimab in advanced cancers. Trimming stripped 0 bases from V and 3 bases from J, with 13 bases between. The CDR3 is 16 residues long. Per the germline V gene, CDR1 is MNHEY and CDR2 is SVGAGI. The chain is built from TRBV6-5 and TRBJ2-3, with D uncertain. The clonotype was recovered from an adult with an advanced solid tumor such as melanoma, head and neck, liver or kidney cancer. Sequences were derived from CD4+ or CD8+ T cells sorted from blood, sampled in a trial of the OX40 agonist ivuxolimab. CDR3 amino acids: CASSYSVSARTDTQYF. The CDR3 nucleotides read TGTGCCAGCAGTTACTCGGTTTCAGCCAGAACAGATACGCAGTATTTT.